Listed below are T cell receptor beta chains from one sample, sequenced in a study of blood T cells in healthy people across ages. TCRdb analysed the 5' RACE reads with MiXCR anew, one entry per CDR3 protein. This table has more than 1,400,000 distinct CDR3 sequences, about 43% appearing once. Sequenced sample: blood. Receptors originate from a woman younger than 30 in good health. The CDR3 runs from the conserved cysteine through the conserved F or W. Each record gives: V gene, clone size, J gene, D gene, CDR3 DNA, CDR3 protein. D genes are given only for firm matches. A clone size is listed for some rows: how often the clone was seen (once, few, many), or a class if it is expanded.

TRBV7-7	.	TRBJ2-5	TRBD2	TGTGCTAGCAGCTTAGCTAGCGGGGGGATAATGGAGACCCAGTACTTC	CASSLASGGIMETQYF
TRBV2	few	TRBJ2-1	.	TGTGCCAGCAGTGAAAGGGGGGGGCCTTACAATGAGCAGTTCTTC	CASSERGGPYNEQFF
TRBV18	.	TRBJ1-2	.	TGTGCCAGCTCACCACCGGCCGCTAACTATGGCTACACCTTC	CASSPPAANYGYTF
TRBV7-2	.	TRBJ2-5	TRBD2	TGTGCCAGCAGCTTAGGGTGGGATAGCGGGCGTCAAGAGACCCAGTACTTC	CASSLGWDSGRQETQYF
TRBV20-1	once	TRBJ1-6	.	TGCAGTGCTACTCCCGGGAGCTCCGATAATTCACCCCTCCACTTT	CSATPGSSDNSPLHF
TRBV11-2	.	TRBJ2-5	.	TGTGCCAGCATGTCTCCTGGGAGGGGGCGAAGAGAGACCCAGTACTTC	CASMSPGRGRRETQYF
TRBV6-1	.	TRBJ2-1	.	TGTGCCAGCGACAGGCTAGCCTACAATGAGCAGTTCTTC	CASDRLAYNEQFF
TRBV7-2	few	TRBJ2-1	.	TGTGCCAGCAGCTTACAAGCTGGAGGGGTCAATGAGCAGTTCTTC	CASSLQAGGVNEQFF
TRBV24-1	few	TRBJ1-5	.	TGTGCCACCTCCCTAACAGGGCCGCGCCAGCCCCAGCATTTT	CATSLTGPRQPQHF
TRBV12-3/TRBV12-4	few	TRBJ2-5	TRBD2	TGTGCCAGCAGTTTTATCGCTTGGGGACTAGCGGGGAAACAAGAGACCCAGTACTTC	CASSFIAWGLAGKQETQYF
TRBV5-1	.	TRBJ2-3	TRBD2	TGCGCCAGCACCCAGTACAGCGGGGGCCATAGCACAGGTACGCAGTATTTT	CASTQYSGGHSTGTQYF
TRBV27	.	TRBJ2-1	.	TGTGCCAGCAGTTTATTCGGGGGCCCAGACAATGAGCAGTTCTTC	CASSLFGGPDNEQFF
TRBV29-1	few	TRBJ2-1	.	TGCAGCGGGACTCCTGACGGACACAATGAGCAGTTCTTC	CSGTPDGHNEQFF
TRBV30	few	TRBJ2-5	.	TGTGCCTGGAGTAGAACTACCGATCAGTACTTC	CAWSRTTDQYF
TRBV24-1	.	TRBJ2-3	.	TGTGCCACCAGTGATTTCCGGAAGGGGCCAGATACGCAGTATTTT	CATSDFRKGPDTQYF
TRBV6-1	.	TRBJ2-5	TRBD2	TGTGCCAGCAGTGTTACTAGCGCCTCCTACAATGAGCAGTACTTC	CASSVTSASYNEQYF
TRBV11-2	.	TRBJ2-3	TRBD2	TGTGCCAGCAGTGACGGACTAGCGGGGAGCACAGATACGCAGTATTTT	CASSDGLAGSTDTQYF
TRBV12-3/TRBV12-4	.	TRBJ2-4	.	TGTGCCAGCAGCCTCGGGAGCTTAGTAAACATTCAGTACTTC	CASSLGSLVNIQYF
TRBV6-6	.	TRBJ2-1	.	TGTGCCAGCAGTTACCCCCTCCGGTCCTACAATGAGCAGTTCTTC	CASSYPLRSYNEQFF
TRBV2	.	TRBJ2-2	.	TGTGCCAGCTTTGCGGCCGCGAACACCGGGGAGCTGTTTTTT	CASFAAANTGELFF
TRBV10-3	.	TRBJ1-3	.	TGTGCCACCTCGCCGGTGGACACCATATATTTT	CATSPVDTIYF
TRBV6-5	.	TRBJ2-7	.	TGTGCCAGCAGCCCGGACCTCCCCTCCGAGCAGTACTTC	CASSPDLPSEQYF
TRBV20-1	.	TRBJ1-1	.	TGCAGTGCTAGAGACCCAGGGGCTGACACTGAAGCTTTCTTT	CSARDPGADTEAFF
TRBV5-5	.	TRBJ2-5	.	TGTGCCAGCAGCCCGCCCTGGACAGTGAGTCAAGAGACCCAGTACTTC	CASSPPWTVSQETQYF
TRBV15	.	TRBJ1-5	.	TGTGCCACCAGCAGAGGACTGGGCCAGCCCCAGCATTTT	CATSRGLGQPQHF
TRBV5-1	.	TRBJ2-7	.	TGCGCCAGCAGTCCGACCGGACTGCTCGTCTACGAGCAGTACTTC	CASSPTGLLVYEQYF
TRBV28	few	TRBJ2-3	TRBD2	TGTGCCAGCGGCAAAGCGGGGGGGCAGGTAGATACGCAGTATTTT	CASGKAGGQVDTQYF
TRBV12-3/TRBV12-4	.	TRBJ1-5	.	TGTGCCAGCAGTTTAAGTCAGGGCAATCAGCCCCAGCATTTT	CASSLSQGNQPQHF
TRBV4-1	few	TRBJ2-7	.	TGCGCCAGCAGCCAAGTCCCGGACACCTCCTACGAGCAGTACTTC	CASSQVPDTSYEQYF
TRBV19	.	TRBJ1-2	.	TGTGCCAGTAGGACTTCCTGGACAGCCGCTAATGGCTACACCTTC	CASRTSWTAANGYTF
TRBV6-2/TRBV6-3	.	TRBJ2-1	TRBD2	TGTGCCAGCAGTTACGCTAGCGGGAGTAGAAAGAATGAGCAGTTCTTC	CASSYASGSRKNEQFF
TRBV9	few	TRBJ2-7	.	TGTGCCAGCAGCGTAGAGGCCTCAAATAAGCAGTACTTC	CASSVEASNKQYF
TRBV20-1	.	TRBJ2-1	TRBD1	TGCAGTGCTGGACAGGGTGAGCAGTTCTTC	CSAGQGEQFF
TRBV4-1	.	TRBJ2-6	TRBD2	TGCGCCAGCAGCCTAGCGGGGGACCTGAACTCTGGGGCCAACGTCCTGACTTTC	CASSLAGDLNSGANVLTF
TRBV10-2	.	TRBJ1-6	.	TGCGCCAGCAGCGAACTTAACAGGGCAAGAGATAATTCACCCCTCCACTTT	CASSELNRARDNSPLHF
TRBV6-2/TRBV6-3	.	TRBJ2-3	.	TGTGCCAGCAGTTTACCTGGGGAATCTAGCACAGATACGCAGTATTTT	CASSLPGESSTDTQYF
TRBV9	many	TRBJ2-7	.	TGTGCCAGCAGCGGAGGGGACGAGCAGTACTTC	CASSGGDEQYF
TRBV20-1	.	TRBJ1-5	.	TGCAGTGCTAGACCGCTCGGGCAGGGAGGAAAGGAGGGCGGCAATCAGCCCCAGCATTTT	CSARPLGQGGKEGGNQPQHF
TRBV20-1	few	TRBJ2-3	.	TGCAGTGCTAGTCCCCTGCGGGGCGGGACAGATACGCAGTATTTT	CSASPLRGGTDTQYF
TRBV5-1	.	TRBJ2-7	TRBD2	TGCGCCAGCAGCTTGGAAAGCGGGCTAGCGGGAGGAGGATGGAATGAGCAGTACTTC	CASSLESGLAGGGWNEQYF
TRBV3-1	few	TRBJ2-4	.	TGTGCCAGCAGCCACAATACATGGGACGGAGCCACACGACTGGCCAAAAACATTCAGTACTTC	CASSHNTWDGATRLAKNIQYF
TRBV4-1	many	TRBJ2-1	.	TGCGCCAGCAGCCAAGAGCGGGCTACCTACAATGAGCAGTTCTTC	CASSQERATYNEQFF
TRBV20-1	few	TRBJ2-1	TRBD2	TGCAGCGCGATTAGCGGGAGCTCCTACAATGAGCAGTTCTTC	CSAISGSSYNEQFF
TRBV6-5	.	TRBJ2-7	.	TGTGCCAGCGACAAAGGCGGATACGAGCAGTACTTC	CASDKGGYEQYF
TRBV6-2/TRBV6-3	.	TRBJ2-1	TRBD2	TGTGCCAGCAGTCGGCAAAGCGGGGGATTGTATGAGCAGTTCTTC	CASSRQSGGLYEQFF
TRBV7-2	.	TRBJ2-7	TRBD1	TGTGCCAGCAGCTACACAGGGGATGGGTACAATGAGCAGTACTTC	CASSYTGDGYNEQYF
TRBV6-5	.	TRBJ1-2	.	TGTGCCAGCAGTTACTCGATTCCCAGGGGTCTTACTAACTATGGCCACACCTTC	CASSYSIPRGLTNYGHTF
TRBV5-1	.	TRBJ2-1	TRBD2	TGCGCCAGCAGCTTTGGTAGCGGGACCCCCCAGTTCTTC	CASSFGSGTPQFF
TRBV12-3/TRBV12-4	few	TRBJ2-1	TRBD2	TGTGCCAGCAGTTTAGGGGCTAGCGGGAGGGTGGAGAATGAGCAGTTCTTC	CASSLGASGRVENEQFF
TRBV6-4	.	TRBJ2-1	TRBD2	TGTGCCAGCAGTGACGCCGGGGGGGCTATCCTTAATGAGCAGTTCTTC	CASSDAGGAILNEQFF
TRBV12-3/TRBV12-4	few	TRBJ1-5	TRBD1	TGTGCCAGCAGTTTATCAGGGGGCGCGAGGCAGCCCCAGCATTTT	CASSLSGGARQPQHF
TRBV28	.	TRBJ1-2	.	TGTGCCAGCAGAAAAGGGGCTGGTGGCTACACCTTC	CASRKGAGGYTF
TRBV7-2	.	TRBJ2-5	TRBD2	TGTGCCAGCAGCTTAGTAAGGACTAGCTGGGAAGTTGAGACCCAGTACTTC	CASSLVRTSWEVETQYF
TRBV25-1	.	TRBJ2-3	.	TGTGCCAGCAGTGAACATGGACGCCCCGAGGCAGATACGCAGTATTTT	CASSEHGRPEADTQYF
TRBV5-1	.	TRBJ2-7	TRBD2	TGCGCCAGCAGCAACCTAGCGGGAGCTTACAATGAGCAGTACTTC	CASSNLAGAYNEQYF
TRBV4-1	.	TRBJ1-2	.	TGCGCCAGCAACCGAGCGCCTAGAAACTATGGCTACACCTTC	CASNRAPRNYGYTF
TRBV24-1	few	TRBJ2-1	TRBD2	TGTGCCACCAGTGATCCCTCTAGTAGCGGGAAACTGGATGAGCAGTTCTTC	CATSDPSSSGKLDEQFF